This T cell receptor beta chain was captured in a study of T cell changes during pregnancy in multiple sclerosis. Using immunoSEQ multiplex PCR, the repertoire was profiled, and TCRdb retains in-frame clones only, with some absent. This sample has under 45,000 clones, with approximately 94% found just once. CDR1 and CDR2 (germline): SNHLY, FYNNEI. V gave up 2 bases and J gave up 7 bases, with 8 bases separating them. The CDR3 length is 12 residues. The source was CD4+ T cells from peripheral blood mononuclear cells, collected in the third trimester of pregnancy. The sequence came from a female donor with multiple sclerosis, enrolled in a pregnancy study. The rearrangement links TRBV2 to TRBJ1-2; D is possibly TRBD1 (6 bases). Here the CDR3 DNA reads TGTGCCAGCAGTGAAAAGGGGGTTGGCTACACCTTC. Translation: CASSEKGVGYTF.